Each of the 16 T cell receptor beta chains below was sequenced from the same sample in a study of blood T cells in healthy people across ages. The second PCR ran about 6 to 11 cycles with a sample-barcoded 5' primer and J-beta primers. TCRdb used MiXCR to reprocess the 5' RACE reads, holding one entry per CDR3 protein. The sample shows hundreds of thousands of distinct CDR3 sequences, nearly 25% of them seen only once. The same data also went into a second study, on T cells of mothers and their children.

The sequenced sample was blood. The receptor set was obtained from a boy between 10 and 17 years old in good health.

CDR3 loop: CASIQSWGTAYEQYF. CDR3 in DNA: TGTGCCAGCATCCAGTCGTGGGGGACAGCCTACGAGCAGTACTTC. The chain combines TRBV6-2 or TRBV6-3 with TRBJ2-5; 7 bases fit TRBD1. The closer fit of TRBJ2-7 to the DNA end suggests the J call may be wrong. This CDR3 spans 15 amino acids. Germline assignment: CDR1 MNHEY and CDR2 SVGEGT.

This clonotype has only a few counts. This CDR3 reads CASSVGHQVGELFF. The CDR3 DNA reads as TGTGCCAGCAGTGTGGGACACCAGGTCGGGGAGCTGTTTTTT. This chain connects TRBV2 to TRBJ2-2; D may be TRBD1 (6 bases). Germline V gives CDR1 SNHLY, CDR2 FYNNEI. The CDR3 spans 14 residues. V was pared by 4 bases and J by 7 bases, with 13 bases between.

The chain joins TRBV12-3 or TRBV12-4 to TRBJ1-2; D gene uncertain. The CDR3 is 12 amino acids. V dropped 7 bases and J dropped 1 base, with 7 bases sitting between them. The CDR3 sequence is CASTGFNYGYTF. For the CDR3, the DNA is TGTGCCAGCACTGGGTTTAACTATGGCTACACCTTC.

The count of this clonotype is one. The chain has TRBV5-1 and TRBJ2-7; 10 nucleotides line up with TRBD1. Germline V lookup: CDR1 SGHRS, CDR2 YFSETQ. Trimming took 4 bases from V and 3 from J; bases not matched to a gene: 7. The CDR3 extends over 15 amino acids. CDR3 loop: CASSPGQGTLYEQYF. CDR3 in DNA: TGCGCCAGCAGCCCGGGACAGGGGACCCTCTACGAGCAGTACTTC.

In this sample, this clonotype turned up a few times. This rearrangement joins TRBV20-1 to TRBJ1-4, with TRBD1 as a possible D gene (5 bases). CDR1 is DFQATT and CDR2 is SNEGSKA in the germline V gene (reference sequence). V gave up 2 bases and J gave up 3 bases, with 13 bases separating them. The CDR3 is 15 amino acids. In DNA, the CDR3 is TGCAGTGCTAGATCTGGGGCCGTGGCTAATGAAAAACTGTTTTTT. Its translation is CSARSGAVANEKLFF.

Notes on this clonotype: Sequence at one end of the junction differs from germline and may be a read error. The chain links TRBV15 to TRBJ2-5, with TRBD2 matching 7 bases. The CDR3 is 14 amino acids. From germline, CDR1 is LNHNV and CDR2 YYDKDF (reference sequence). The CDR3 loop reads CTTSSGAIQETQYF. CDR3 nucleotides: TGTACCACCAGCAGCGGGGCGATCCAAGAGACCCAGTACTTC.

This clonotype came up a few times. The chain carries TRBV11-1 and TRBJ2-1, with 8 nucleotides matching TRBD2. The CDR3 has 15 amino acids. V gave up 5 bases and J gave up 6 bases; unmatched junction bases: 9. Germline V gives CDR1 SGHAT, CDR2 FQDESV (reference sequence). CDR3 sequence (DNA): TGTGCCAGCAGCACTAGCGGAGAAGGTTCCAATGAGCAGTTCTTC. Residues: CASSTSGEGSNEQFF.

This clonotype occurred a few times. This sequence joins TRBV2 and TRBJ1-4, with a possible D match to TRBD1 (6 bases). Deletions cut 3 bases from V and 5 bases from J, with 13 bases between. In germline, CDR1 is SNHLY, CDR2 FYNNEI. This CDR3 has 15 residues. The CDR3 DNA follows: TGTGCCAGCAGTGATTCGGGACAAGGAAATGAAAAACTGTTTTTT. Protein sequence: CASSDSGQGNEKLFF.

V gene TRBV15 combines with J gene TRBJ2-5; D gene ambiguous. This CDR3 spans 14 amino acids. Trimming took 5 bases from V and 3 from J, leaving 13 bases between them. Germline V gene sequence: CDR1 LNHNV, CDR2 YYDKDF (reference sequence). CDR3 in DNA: TGTGCCACCAGCTTACCGAACCTCAAAGAGACCCAGTACTTC. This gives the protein CATSLPNLKETQYF.

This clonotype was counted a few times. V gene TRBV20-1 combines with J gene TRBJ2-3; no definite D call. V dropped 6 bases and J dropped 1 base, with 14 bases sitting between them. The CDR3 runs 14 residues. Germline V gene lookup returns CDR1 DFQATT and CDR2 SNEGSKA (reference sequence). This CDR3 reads CSAGDGQGTDTQYF. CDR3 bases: TGCAGTGCCGGCGATGGGCAGGGCACAGATACGCAGTATTTT.

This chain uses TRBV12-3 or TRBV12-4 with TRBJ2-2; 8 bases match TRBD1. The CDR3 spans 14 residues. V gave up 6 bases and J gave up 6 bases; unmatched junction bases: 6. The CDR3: CASSLQGGAGELFF. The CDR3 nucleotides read TGTGCCAGCAGCCTACAGGGGGGAGCCGGGGAGCTGTTTTTT.

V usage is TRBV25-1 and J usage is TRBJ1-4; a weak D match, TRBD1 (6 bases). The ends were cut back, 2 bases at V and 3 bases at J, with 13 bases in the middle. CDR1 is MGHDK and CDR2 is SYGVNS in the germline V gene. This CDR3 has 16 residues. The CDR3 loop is CASSEPKGGSNEKLFF. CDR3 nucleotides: TGTGCCAGCAGTGAACCCAAAGGGGGATCTAATGAAAAACTGTTTTTT.

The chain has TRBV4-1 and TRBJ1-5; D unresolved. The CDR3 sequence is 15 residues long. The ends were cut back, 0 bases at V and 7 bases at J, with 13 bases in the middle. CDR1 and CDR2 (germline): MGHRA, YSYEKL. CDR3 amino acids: CASSQERVTRQPQHF. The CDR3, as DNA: TGCGCCAGCAGCCAAGAAAGGGTTACGCGGCAGCCCCAGCATTTT.

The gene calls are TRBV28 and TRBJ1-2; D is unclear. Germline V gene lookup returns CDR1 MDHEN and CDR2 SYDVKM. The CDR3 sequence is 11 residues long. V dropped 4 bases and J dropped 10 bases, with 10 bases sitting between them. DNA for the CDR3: TGTGCCAGCAGTTCCCTTTCTTCCTACACCTTC. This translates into CASSSLSSYTF.

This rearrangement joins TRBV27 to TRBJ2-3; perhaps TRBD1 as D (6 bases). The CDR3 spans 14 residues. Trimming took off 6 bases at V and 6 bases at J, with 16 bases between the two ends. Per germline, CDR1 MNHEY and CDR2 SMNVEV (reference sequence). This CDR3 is CASRTLVRGDTQYF. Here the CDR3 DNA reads TGTGCCAGCAGGACCTTGGTGAGGGGGGATACGCAGTATTTT.

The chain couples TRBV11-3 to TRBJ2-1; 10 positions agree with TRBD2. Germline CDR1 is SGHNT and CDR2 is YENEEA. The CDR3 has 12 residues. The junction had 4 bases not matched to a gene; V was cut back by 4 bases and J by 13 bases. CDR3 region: CASSWSSGSQFF. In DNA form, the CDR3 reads TGTGCCAGCAGCTGGTCTAGCGGGAGCCAGTTCTTC.